Presented here are 15 T cell receptor beta chains from one specimen sequenced in a study of blood T cell repertoires in COVID-19. TCRdb's copy holds only in-frame clones and misses some; the assay was immunoSEQ multiplex PCR. The data show 200,000 to 300,000 clones, 75% to 90% seen once. Sequencing used peripheral blood. The receptors shown here come from a man aged 25 to 40 with active or convalescent COVID-19.

This chain connects TRBV7-3 to TRBJ2-3, with TRBD2 matching 11 bases. Germline V gene sequence: CDR1 SGHTA, CDR2 FQGTGA. CDR3 size: 16 residues. Trimming at V came to 5 bases and at J to 5 bases, leaving 9 bases not matched to a gene. The CDR3 protein is CASSPLAGGVGDTQYF. The CDR3 DNA reads as TGTGCCAGCAGCCCGCTAGCGGGGGGCGTAGGAGATACGCAGTATTTT.

This clone was seen once. The gene calls are TRBV15 and TRBJ2-7; D is perhaps TRBD2 (6 bases). The CDR3 length is 14 residues. The V gene's germline CDR1 is LNHNV and CDR2 YYDKDF (reference sequence). Trimming took 1 base from V and 7 from J, leaving 14 bases between them. CDR3 region: CATSRALGGGEQYF. The CDR3, as DNA: TGTGCCACCAGCAGAGCTTTGGGAGGTGGGGAGCAGTACTTC.

This chain connects TRBV21-1 to TRBJ1-1; TRBD1 reflects the table's D call only, with no check against the DNA. TRBV21-1 is marked as a pseudogene. This CDR3 contains 15 residues. For the CDR3, the DNA is TGTGCCAGCAGCAAATGGCAGGTGTTGAACACTGAAGCTTTCTTT. It yields the protein CASSKWQVLNTEAFF.

The V and J genes are TRBV9 and TRBJ2-3, with 7 positions matching TRBD1. CDR1 is SGDLS, CDR2 YYNGEE, per germline. The V segment lost 2 bases and the J segment 3 bases; nucleotides outside the gene matches: 3. This CDR3 is 14 amino acids long. CDR3 protein: CASSVWTGTDTQYF. CDR3 nucleotide sequence: TGTGCCAGCAGCGTCTGGACAGGAACAGATACGCAGTATTTT.

The genes are TRBV7-9 and TRBJ1-6; D might be TRBD1 (5 bases). Deletions cut 0 bases from V and 8 bases from J, with 11 bases between. Germline CDR1 SEHNR, CDR2 FQNEAQ (reference sequence). The CDR3 covers 15 residues. The CDR3 DNA follows: TGTGCCAGCAGCTTAGCGGGGCAGGGCGATTCACCCCTCCACTTT. Encoded protein: CASSLAGQGDSPLHF.

The chain employs TRBV6-5 and TRBJ1-2; 7 bases align to TRBD1. Per germline, CDR1 MNHEY and CDR2 SVGAGI. J lost 4 bases, V lost 6 bases, and 5 bases had no gene match. This CDR3 contains 13 residues. CDR3 DNA: TGTGCCAGCAGGACGGACAGGATCTATGGCTACACCTTC. It codes for CASRTDRIYGYTF.

The chain carries TRBV27 and TRBJ2-7; the match to TRBD1 covers 7 bases. The CDR3 runs 14 residues. Germline V gene sequence: CDR1 MNHEY, CDR2 SMNVEV (reference sequence). V lost 5 bases to trimming and J lost 2 bases; unmatched junction nucleotides: 6. CDR3 coding DNA: TGTGCCAGCAGTCCAATAGGGACAGCCTACGAGCAGTACTTC. Protein: CASSPIGTAYEQYF.

The rearrangement uses TRBV6-5 and TRBJ2-7; TRBD1 is a possible D gene (5 bases). V gave up 2 bases and J gave up 3 bases, with 8 bases separating them. The length of the CDR3 is 13 residues. Germline V gene sequence: CDR1 MNHEY, CDR2 SVGAGI. CDR3 residues: CASSYRQSYEQYF. CDR3 nucleotides: TGTGCCAGCAGTTACCGACAGAGCTACGAGCAGTACTTC.

The genes are TRBV6-5 and TRBJ1-2; TRBD1 agrees at 7 bases. V shed 5 bases, J shed 14 bases, and the junction held 14 bases outside the gene matches. The germline CDR1 and CDR2 sequences are MNHEY and SVGAGI. The CDR3 spans 13 residues. CDR3 in amino acids: CASSTNRGPGITF. In DNA form, the CDR3 reads TGTGCCAGCAGTACCAACAGGGGACCGGGGATAACCTTC.

The chain employs TRBV7-9 and TRBJ1-1; weak D call: TRBD1 (5 bases). Germline lookup yields CDR1 SEHNR and CDR2 FQNEAQ (reference sequence). The V gene lost 5 bases and the J gene lost 8 bases, with 15 bases spanning the gap. The CDR3 consists of 13 residues. The CDR3 bases are TGTGCCAGCAGCCCCCTCGGGGGGGACGAAGCTTTCTTT. Translation: CASSPLGGDEAFF.

This rearrangement joins TRBV11-2 to TRBJ2-7; D is unresolved. CDR1 SGHAT and CDR2 FQNNGV come from the germline V gene. This CDR3 has 13 amino acids. V was shortened by 4 bases and J by 1 base, with 8 bases between the two germline ends. The CDR3 DNA reads as TGTGCCAGCAGCTCCAGTGCTTCCTACGAGCAGTACTTC. Encoded protein: CASSSSASYEQYF.

The V call is TRBV15, the J call TRBJ1-2; D gene ambiguous. Germline assignment: CDR1 LNHNV and CDR2 YYDKDF (reference sequence). Trimming removed 1 base from V and 5 bases from J, with 5 bases in between. This CDR3 spans 12 amino acids. CDR3 loop: CATSRVEYGYTF. Here the CDR3 DNA reads TGTGCCACCAGCAGAGTAGAATATGGCTACACCTTC.

The chain joins TRBV3-1 (or the pseudogene TRBV3-2) to TRBJ1-4; D gene ambiguous. Germline loops: CDR1 LGHDT, CDR2 YNNKEL (reference sequence). Trimming cost V 0 bases and J 0 bases, with 11 bases left between them. CDR3 length equals 17 residues. The CDR3 is CASSQDSAVATNEKLFF. DNA for the CDR3: TGTGCCAGCAGCCAAGATTCTGCGGTAGCAACTAATGAAAAACTGTTTTTT.

This clone has just one count. The chain recombines TRBV6-5 with TRBJ2-6, with 7 bases matching TRBD2. Germline V gene sequence: CDR1 MNHEY, CDR2 SVGAGI. The ends lost 11 bases at V and 1 base at J; junction bases unmatched: 8. The CDR3 has 15 residues. CDR3 sequence: CAPRDGGSGANVLTF. The CDR3 DNA sequence: TGTGCCCCCAGGGACGGGGGGTCTGGGGCCAACGTCCTGACTTTC.

This rearrangement joins TRBV7-2 to TRBJ1-1; D might be TRBD1 (6 bases). This CDR3 spans 15 amino acids. The V end lost 3 bases, the J end lost 1 base, and 12 bases lay between the germline ends. Germline V lookup: CDR1 SGHTA, CDR2 FQGNSA. CDR3 region: CASSFSMGQNTEAFF. CDR3 sequence (DNA): TGTGCCAGCAGCTTTAGTATGGGACAGAACACTGAAGCTTTCTTT.